This T cell receptor beta chain was identified during a study of blood T cell repertoires in COVID-19. This clone was picked up one time. The CDR3 runs to 17 residues. V lost 5 bases and J lost 4; bases outside the gene matches: 15. Germline CDR1 LGHDT, CDR2 YNNKEL (reference sequence). The study drew participants aged about 18 to 90 years from some 24 US areas. Data came from immunoSEQ multiplex PCR; TCRdb stores just in-frame clones and leaves some out. The sample lists about 440,000 clones, 90% seen once, with under 0.7% in the top ten. The receptor's source is a man aged 18 to 29 who had recovered from COVID-19. This rearrangement joins TRBV3-1 (or the pseudogene TRBV3-2) to TRBJ1-2, with TRBD1 matching 8 bases. The sequencing sample was made of PBMCs or T cells enriched from blood (not recorded which). CDR3 DNA: TGTGCCAGCAGCAATCGTGAGAGGACAGGGAATGTCTATGGCTACACCTTC. Protein: CASSNRERTGNVYGYTF.